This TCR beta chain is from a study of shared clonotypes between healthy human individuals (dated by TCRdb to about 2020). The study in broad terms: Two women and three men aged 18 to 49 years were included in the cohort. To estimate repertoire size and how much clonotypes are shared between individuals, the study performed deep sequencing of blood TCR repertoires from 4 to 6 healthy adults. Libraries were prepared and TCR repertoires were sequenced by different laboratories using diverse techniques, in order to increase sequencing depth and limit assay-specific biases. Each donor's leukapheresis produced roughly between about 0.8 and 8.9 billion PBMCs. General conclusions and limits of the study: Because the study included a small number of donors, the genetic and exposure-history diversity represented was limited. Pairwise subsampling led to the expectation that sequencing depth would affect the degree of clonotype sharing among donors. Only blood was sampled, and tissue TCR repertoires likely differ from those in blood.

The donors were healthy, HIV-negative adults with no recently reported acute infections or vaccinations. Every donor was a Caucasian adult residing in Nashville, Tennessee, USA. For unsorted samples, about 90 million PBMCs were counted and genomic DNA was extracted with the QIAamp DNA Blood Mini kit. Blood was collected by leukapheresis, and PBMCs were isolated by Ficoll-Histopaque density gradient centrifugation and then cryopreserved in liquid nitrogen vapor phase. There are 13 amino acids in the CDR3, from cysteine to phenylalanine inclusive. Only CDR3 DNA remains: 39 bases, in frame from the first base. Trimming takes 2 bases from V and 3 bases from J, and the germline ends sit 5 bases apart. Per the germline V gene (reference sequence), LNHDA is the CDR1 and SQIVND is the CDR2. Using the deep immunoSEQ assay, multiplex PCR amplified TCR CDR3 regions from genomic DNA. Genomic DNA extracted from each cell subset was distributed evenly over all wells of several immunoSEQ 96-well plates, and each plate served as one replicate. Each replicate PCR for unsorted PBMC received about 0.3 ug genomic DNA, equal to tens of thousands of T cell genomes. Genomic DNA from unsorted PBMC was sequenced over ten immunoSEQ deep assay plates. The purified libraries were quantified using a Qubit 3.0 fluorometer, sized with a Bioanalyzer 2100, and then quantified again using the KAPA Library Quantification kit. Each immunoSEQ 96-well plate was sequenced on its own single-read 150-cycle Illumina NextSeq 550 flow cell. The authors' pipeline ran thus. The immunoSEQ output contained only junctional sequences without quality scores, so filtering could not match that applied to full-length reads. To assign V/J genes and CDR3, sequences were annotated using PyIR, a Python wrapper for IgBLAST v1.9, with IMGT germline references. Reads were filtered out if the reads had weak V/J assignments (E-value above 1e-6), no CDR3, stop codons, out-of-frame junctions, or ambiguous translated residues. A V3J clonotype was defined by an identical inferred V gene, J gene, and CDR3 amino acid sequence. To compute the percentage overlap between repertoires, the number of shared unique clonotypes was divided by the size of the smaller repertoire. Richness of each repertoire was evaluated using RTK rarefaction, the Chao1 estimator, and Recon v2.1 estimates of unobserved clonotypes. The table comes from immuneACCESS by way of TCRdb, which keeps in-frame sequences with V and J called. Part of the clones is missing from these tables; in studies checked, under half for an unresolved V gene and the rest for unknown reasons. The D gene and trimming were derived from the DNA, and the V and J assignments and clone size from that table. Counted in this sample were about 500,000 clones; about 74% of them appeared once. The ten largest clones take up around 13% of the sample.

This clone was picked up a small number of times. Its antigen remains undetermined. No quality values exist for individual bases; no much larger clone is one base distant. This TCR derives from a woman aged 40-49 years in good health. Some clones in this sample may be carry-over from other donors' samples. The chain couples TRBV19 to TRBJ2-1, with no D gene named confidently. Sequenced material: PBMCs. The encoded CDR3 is CASSISFYNEQFF. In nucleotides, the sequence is TGTGCCAGTAGTATAAGCTTCTACAATGAGCAGTTCTTC.